The T cell receptor beta chain under discussion was sequenced for a study of cytomegalovirus exposure and HLA in healthy donors. With 60 Vbeta and 13 Jbeta primers, the PCR was carried out. TCRdb's copy holds only in-frame clones and misses some; the assay was immunoSEQ multiplex PCR. The top ten hold approximately 4.1% of the sample, which has over 120,000 clones, about 80% seen once. CDR3 size: 18 residues. CDR1 is SGHDT and CDR2 is YYEEEE in the germline V gene. J lost 5 bases, V lost 4 bases, and 17 bases had no gene match. The clonotype comes from a man in his forties in good health and CMV-seronegative. This sequence joins TRBV5-6 and TRBJ2-5; 10 bases are shared with TRBD2. Sequenced: PBMCs. DNA of the CDR3: TGTGCCAGCAGCAATACCGGACTAGCGGTTTCTTTTGTGGAGACCCAGTACTTC. It translates to CASSNTGLAVSFVETQYF. Drawing the rest from reference TRBV5-6 and TRBJ2-5, the complete variable domain is DAGVTQSPTHLIKTRGQQVTLRCSPKSGHDTVSWYQQALGQGPQFIFQYYEEEERQRGNFPDRFSGHQFPNYSSELNVNALLLGDSALYLCASSNTGLAVSFVETQYFGPGTRLLVL.